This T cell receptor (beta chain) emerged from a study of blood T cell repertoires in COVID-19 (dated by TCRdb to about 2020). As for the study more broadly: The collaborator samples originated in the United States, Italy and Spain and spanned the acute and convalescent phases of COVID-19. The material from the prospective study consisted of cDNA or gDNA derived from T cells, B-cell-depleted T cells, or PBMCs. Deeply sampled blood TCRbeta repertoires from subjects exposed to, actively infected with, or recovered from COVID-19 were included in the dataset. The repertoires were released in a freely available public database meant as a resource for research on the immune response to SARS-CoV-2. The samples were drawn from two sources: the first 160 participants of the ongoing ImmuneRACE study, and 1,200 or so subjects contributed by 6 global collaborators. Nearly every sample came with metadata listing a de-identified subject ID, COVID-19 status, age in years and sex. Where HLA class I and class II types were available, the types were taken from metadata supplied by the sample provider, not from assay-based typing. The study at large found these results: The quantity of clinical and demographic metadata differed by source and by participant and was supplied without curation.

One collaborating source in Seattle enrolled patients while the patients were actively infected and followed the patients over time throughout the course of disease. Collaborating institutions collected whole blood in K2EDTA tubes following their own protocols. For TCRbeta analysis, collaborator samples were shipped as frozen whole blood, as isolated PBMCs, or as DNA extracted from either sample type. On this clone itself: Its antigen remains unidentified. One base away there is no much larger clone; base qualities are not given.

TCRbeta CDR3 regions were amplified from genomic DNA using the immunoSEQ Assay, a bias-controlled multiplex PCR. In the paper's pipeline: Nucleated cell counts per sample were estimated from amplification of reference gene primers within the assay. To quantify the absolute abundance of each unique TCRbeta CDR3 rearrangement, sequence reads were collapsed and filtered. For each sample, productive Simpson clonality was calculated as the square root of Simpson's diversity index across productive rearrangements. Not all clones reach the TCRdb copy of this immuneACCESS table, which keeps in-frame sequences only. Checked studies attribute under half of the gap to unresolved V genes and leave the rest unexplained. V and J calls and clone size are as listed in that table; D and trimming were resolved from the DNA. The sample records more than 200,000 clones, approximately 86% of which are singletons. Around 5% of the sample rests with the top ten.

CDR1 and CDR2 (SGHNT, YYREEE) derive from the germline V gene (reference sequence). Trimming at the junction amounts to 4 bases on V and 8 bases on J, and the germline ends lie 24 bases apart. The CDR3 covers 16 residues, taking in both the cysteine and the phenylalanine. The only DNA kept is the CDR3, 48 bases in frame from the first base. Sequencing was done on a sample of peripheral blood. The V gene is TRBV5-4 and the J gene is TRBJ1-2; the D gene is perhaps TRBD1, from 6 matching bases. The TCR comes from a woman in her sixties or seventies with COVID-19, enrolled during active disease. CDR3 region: CASSADAGTGFRGYTF. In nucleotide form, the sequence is TGTGCCAGCAGCGCGGATGCCGGCACAGGGTTTCGGGGCTACACCTTC.